Below, one T cell receptor (beta chain) is given with its context. Its antigen is undetermined. The data belong to a study of T cell repertoires in cytomegalovirus infection. Study summary: From public TCR beta signatures came an indication of both CMV infection and matching HLA type. The study's findings and limits: Dominating the ex vivo response were HLA-C-restricted CMV-specific TCR beta clonotypes.

The CDR3 extends over 18 amino acids. CDR1 is SGHTA, CDR2 FQGNSA, per germline. Trimming left V 6 bases short and J 0 bases short, with 18 bases between. TCRdb ran MiXCR on the reads and lists one entry per CDR3 protein. The top ten hold around 95% of the sample, which has around 19,000 distinct CDR3 sequences, around 43% seen once. The specimen was CD8+ T cells from cultured PBMCs, collected from culture after CMV antigen stimulation. The chain links TRBV7-2 to TRBJ2-6; TRBD1 might be the D (6 bases). This clonotype was obtained from a human donor in good health (CMV status not recorded). Some clones in this sample may be carry-over from other donors' samples. This CDR3 reads CASRSRADRYSGANVLTF. In DNA, the CDR3 is TGTGCCAGCAGATCCAGGGCCGACAGGTACTCTGGGGCCAACGTCCTGACTTTC.